This T cell receptor beta chain was retrieved from a study of T cell repertoires in cytomegalovirus infection. V trimming: 6 bases; J trimming: 4 bases; junction bases outside the gene matches: 4. This CDR3 has 13 residues. The germline gives CDR1 SEHNR, CDR2 FQNEAQ (reference sequence). TCRdb passed the reads through MiXCR, listing each CDR3 protein once. The data show 200,000 to 300,000 distinct CDR3 sequences, roughly 9.1% seen once. The TCR sequence derives from a human donor in good health (CMV status not recorded). Some clones in this sample may be carry-over from other donors' samples. The sequencing sample was made of PBMCs. This chain joins TRBV7-9 and TRBJ2-7, with 9 bases matching TRBD1. The CDR3 nucleotides read TGTGCCAGCAGGGCCGGACAGGGGTACGAGCAGTACTTC. Protein: CASRAGQGYEQYF.